The clone carrying this T cell receptor beta chain was seen repeatedly, ten times or more. This specimen comes from a study of T cells after yellow fever vaccination. Broader study findings: Any FACS-sorted repertoire could hold abundant clonotypes that contaminate it from the bulk population.

TCRdb called the 5' RACE reads again in MiXCR, with one record for every CDR3 protein. The top ten clones hold 12% of a sample with approximately 27,000 distinct CDR3 sequences, 4.5% to 5.5% of them seen once. The germline V gene has CDR1 DFQATT and CDR2 SNEGSKA (reference sequence). There are 12 residues in the CDR3. V lost 4 bases and J lost 2, with 9 bases in between. The source was PBMCs, either bulk or a sorted T-cell subset (CD4+, CD8+, memory, or dextramer-sorted; not recorded which), collected 15 days after the yellow fever booster vaccination. This TCR derives from a man aged 25-45 years who received the YFV17D yellow fever vaccine. The rearrangement links TRBV20-1 to TRBJ2-7, with no clear D. CDR3 sequence (DNA): TGCAGTGCTATGGGTGAGGCCTACGAGCAGTACTTC. Translated, it gives CSAMGEAYEQYF.